This T cell receptor beta chain was captured in a study of blood T cell repertoires in COVID-19. The wider study: There were acute and convalescent COVID-19 samples, and they came from the United States, Italy and Spain. PBMCs, B-cell-depleted T cells, or T cells were the source of the cDNA or gDNA that made up the material.

The germline V gene has CDR1 SGHRS and CDR2 YFSETQ. The length of the CDR3 is 13 residues. V dropped 5 bases and J dropped 2 bases, with 7 bases sitting between them. Original processing methods: By means of reference gene primer amplification, nucleated cell counts were estimated. Measured with immunoSEQ multiplex PCR; TCRdb has only the in-frame clones, and not every one. That table gives V, J and clone size, and the DNA gave D and trimming. The data hold hundreds of thousands of clones, with around nine tenths observed a single time. Sequencing input: peripheral blood. The rearrangement joins TRBV5-1 to TRBJ2-2, with D uncertain. This clonotype was obtained from a woman aged 25 to 39 with acute or convalescent COVID-19. CDR3 nucleotides: TGCGCCAGCAGGACACTCAACACCGGGGAGCTGTTTTTT. This codes for CASRTLNTGELFF.